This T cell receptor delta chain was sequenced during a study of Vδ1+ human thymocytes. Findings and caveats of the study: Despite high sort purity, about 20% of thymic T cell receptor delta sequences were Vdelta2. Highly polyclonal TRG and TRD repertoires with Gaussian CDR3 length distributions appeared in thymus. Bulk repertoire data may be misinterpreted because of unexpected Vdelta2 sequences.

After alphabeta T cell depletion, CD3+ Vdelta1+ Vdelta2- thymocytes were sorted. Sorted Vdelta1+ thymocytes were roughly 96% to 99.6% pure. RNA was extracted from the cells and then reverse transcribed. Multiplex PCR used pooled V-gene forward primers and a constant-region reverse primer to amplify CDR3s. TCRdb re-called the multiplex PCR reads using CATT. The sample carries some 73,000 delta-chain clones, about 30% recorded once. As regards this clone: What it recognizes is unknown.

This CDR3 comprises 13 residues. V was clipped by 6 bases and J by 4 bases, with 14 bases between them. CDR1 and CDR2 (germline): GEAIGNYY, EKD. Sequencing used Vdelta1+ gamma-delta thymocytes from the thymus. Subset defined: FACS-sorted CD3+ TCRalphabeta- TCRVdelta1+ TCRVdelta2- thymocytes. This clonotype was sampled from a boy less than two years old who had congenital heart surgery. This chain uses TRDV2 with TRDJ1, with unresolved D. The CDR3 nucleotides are TGTGCCTGTCCATACTTACACATCGATAAACTCATCTTT. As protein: CACPYLHIDKLIF.